The source of this T cell receptor beta chain is a study of blood T cells in healthy people across ages. Findings of the study overall: A conclusive naive versus antigen-experienced comparison was prevented by the unsorted PBMCs. Comparison with aged donors showed that long-lived donors had more naive CD4+ cells and higher diversity.

The authors ran a second PCR of about 6 to 11 cycles using a sample-barcoded 5' primer and a J-beta primer mix. TCRdb reanalysed the 5' RACE reads using MiXCR and keeps one entry per CDR3 protein. This sample has over 500,000 distinct CDR3 sequences; approximately 52% occur once, and the top ten carry less than 15%. For this clonotype: The antigen is undetermined.

Input material: blood. This receptor was taken from a woman older than 75 in good health.

DNA for the CDR3: TGTGCCAGCAGCCGCCGACGGGACAATCAGCCCCAGCATTTT. Translation: CASSRRRDNQPQHF. The chain employs TRBV3-1 and TRBJ1-5; D uncertain. The V gene's germline CDR1 is LGHDT and CDR2 YNNKEL (reference sequence). The CDR3 covers 14 residues. V was shortened by 4 bases and J by 3 bases, with 10 bases between the two germline ends. Variable domain in full (rest from reference TRBV3-1 and TRBJ1-5): DTAVSQTPKYLVTQMGNDKSIKCEQNLGHDTMYWYKQDSKKFLKIMFSYNNKELIINETVPNRFSPKSPDKAHLNLHINSLELGDSAVYFCASSRRRDNQPQHFGDGTRLSIL.